This paragraph covers one T cell receptor (beta chain) sequence. The antigen remains unidentified. The sample holds other DNA sequences that translate to the same CDR3. The data derive from a study of shared clonotypes between healthy human individuals. Per the study methods: ImmunoSEQ yielded junction-only sequences lacking quality scores, so filtering differed. Data came from immunoSEQ multiplex PCR; TCRdb stores just in-frame clones and leaves some out. V and J calls and clone size are copied from that table; D and trimming were computed from the DNA. The sample consists of 2 million or so clones, about 95% of them appearing once. With 0 bases clipped from V and 5 bases from J, the junction kept 5 bases outside the gene matches. The germline gives CDR1 MNHEY, CDR2 SVGAGI. This CDR3 has 15 residues. Naive CD8 cells lacked CD45RO and underwent positive selection for CCR7, leaving out terminally differentiated effector memory CD45RA+ cells.

Study observations and caveats: Researchers sampled only blood; tissue repertoires likely differ.

This TCR derives from a man between 18 and 35 years old in good health. Sequenced material: naive CD8+ T cells sorted from blood. This sequence joins TRBV6-5 and TRBJ2-5; TRBD2 aligns across 8 bases. The CDR3 region is CASSYSTGGGETQYF. CDR3 bases: TGTGCCAGCAGTTACTCGACTGGCGGGGGGGAGACCCAGTACTTC.